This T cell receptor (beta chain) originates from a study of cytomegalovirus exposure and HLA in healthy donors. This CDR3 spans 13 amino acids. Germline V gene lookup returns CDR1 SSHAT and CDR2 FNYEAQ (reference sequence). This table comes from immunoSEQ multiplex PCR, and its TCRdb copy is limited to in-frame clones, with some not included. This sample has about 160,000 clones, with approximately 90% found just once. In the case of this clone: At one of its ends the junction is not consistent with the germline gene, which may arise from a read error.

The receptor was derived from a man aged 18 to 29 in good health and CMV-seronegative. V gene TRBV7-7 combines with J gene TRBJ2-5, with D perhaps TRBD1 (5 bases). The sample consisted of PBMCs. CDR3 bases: TGTGCTAGCAGCTTGTCAGGGAAAGAGACCCAGTACTTC. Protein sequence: CASSLSGKETQYF.